One T cell receptor (beta chain) is described in this entry. Profiling relied on immunoSEQ multiplex PCR, and the TCRdb table lists in-frame clones only, not all of them. In the table there are 250,000 to 350,000 clones, 89% of which are singletons. Germline CDR1 reads SNHLY; CDR2 reads FYNNEI. The CDR3 has 10 amino acids. V gave up 7 bases and J gave up 7 bases; unmatched junction bases: 0. These data come from a study of blood T cell repertoires in COVID-19. Sequencing used peripheral blood. The chain links TRBV2 to TRBJ2-7; the match to TRBD2 covers 8 bases. The receptor comes from a woman in her fifties or sixties with acute or convalescent COVID-19. In DNA form, the CDR3 reads TGTGCCAGCAAGCGGGAGGAGCAGTACTTC. Its translation: CASKREEQYF.